These 21 T cell receptor beta chains were sequenced from one sample in a study of T cell responses to AZD1222 COVID-19 vaccine. This table comes from immunoSEQ multiplex PCR, and its TCRdb copy is limited to in-frame clones, with some not included. The data show more than 140,000 clones, approximately 89% seen once. Specimen: peripheral blood, collected on day 0 of MenACWY control vaccination. Source of these receptors: an adult in good health.

This rearrangement joins TRBV10-1 to TRBJ2-7; TRBD2 agrees at 14 bases. With 8 bases clipped from V and 5 bases from J, the junction kept 5 bases outside the gene matches. The CDR3 extends over 14 amino acids. Germline-derived CDR1 and CDR2 are WNHNN and SYGVQD (reference sequence). The CDR3, as DNA: TGCGCCAGCGCCCCGGGACTAGCGGGAGACGAGCAGTACTTC. Translating it yields CASAPGLAGDEQYF.

This chain uses TRBV5-1 with TRBJ2-7; a weak D match, TRBD2 (5 bases). This CDR3 has 12 residues. V lost 3 bases and J lost 4, with 8 bases in between. The germline CDR1 and CDR2 sequences are SGHRS and YFSETQ. This chain's CDR3 is CASSSGYYEQYF. DNA of the CDR3: TGCGCCAGCAGCTCGGGGTATTACGAGCAGTACTTC.

The rearrangement uses TRBV7-9 and TRBJ1-4, with D uncertain. The CDR3 contains 15 residues. V lost 5 bases, J lost 0 bases, and 10 bases lay in between. Germline lookup yields CDR1 SEHNR and CDR2 FQNEAQ (reference sequence). CDR3 DNA: TGTGCCAGCAGCCACTTGCCAACAACTAATGAAAAACTGTTTTTT. Encoded protein: CASSHLPTTNEKLFF.

The V gene is TRBV10-3, the J gene TRBJ2-6, with D hard to call. This CDR3 contains 14 residues. The V end was cut by 4 bases, the J end by 1 base, with 5 bases between. Per germline, CDR1 ENHRY and CDR2 SYGVKD. The CDR3 loop is CAISATSGANVLTF. CDR3 DNA: TGTGCCATCAGTGCAACGTCTGGGGCCAACGTCCTGACTTTC.

The chain is built from TRBV9 and TRBJ1-1; D might be TRBD1 (5 bases). Germline CDR1 is SGDLS and CDR2 is YYNGEE. The CDR3 runs 12 residues. Trimming removed 3 bases at V and 8 bases at J, with 11 bases between. In DNA form, the CDR3 reads TGTGCCAGCAGCGCCCATGAGGGGGAAGCTTTCTTT. Protein product: CASSAHEGEAFF.

There are a few counts of this clone. The chain joins TRBV28 to TRBJ1-2; weak D call: TRBD1 (6 bases). CDR1 and CDR2 from the germline V gene are MDHEN and SYDVKM. The CDR3 loop spans 15 amino acids. V was clipped by 2 bases and J by 5 bases, with 15 bases between them. For the CDR3, the DNA is TGTGCCAGCAGTTTACTACAGGGCGGAGGATATGGCTACACCTTC. Amino acid sequence: CASSLLQGGGYGYTF.

This chain uses TRBV11-2 with TRBJ2-2; TRBD1 aligns across 9 bases. J was trimmed by 7 bases and V by 5 bases; bases with no gene match: 14. The CDR3 is made up of 17 amino acids. Germline assignment: CDR1 SGHAT and CDR2 FQNNGV. This CDR3 is CASSPLTGGASVGELFF. In DNA form, the CDR3 reads TGTGCCAGCAGCCCACTAACAGGGGGCGCGTCGGTCGGGGAGCTGTTTTTT.

The V and J genes are TRBV4-1 and TRBJ1-3; D ambiguous. The CDR3 length is 15 residues. Germline CDR1 reads MGHRA; CDR2 reads YSYEKL. Deletions cut 4 bases from V and 0 bases from J, with 10 bases between. CDR3 loop: CASSLSQSSGNTIYF. As DNA, the CDR3 is TGCGCCAGCAGCCTTTCACAGAGCTCTGGAAACACCATATATTTT.

The gene calls are TRBV2 and TRBJ2-5, with TRBD2 identical over 7 bases. Trimming took 4 bases from V and 0 from J; bases not matched to a gene: 5. This CDR3 comprises 15 residues. CDR1 is SNHLY, CDR2 FYNNEI, per germline. CDR3 nucleotide sequence: TGTGCCAGCAGTGGGATAGCGGGCCACCAAGAGACCCAGTACTTC. Residues: CASSGIAGHQETQYF.

The gene calls are TRBV3-1 (or the pseudogene TRBV3-2) and TRBJ1-2; maybe TRBD1 (6 bases). Germline CDR1 reads LGHDT; CDR2 reads YNNKEL (reference sequence). CDR3 length: 13 residues. Trimming took 4 bases from V and 5 from J, leaving 11 bases between them. The chain's CDR3 is CASSPGQPYGYTF. The CDR3 DNA reads TGTGCCAGCAGCCCCGGACAGCCGTATGGCTACACCTTC.

The rearrangement joins TRBV4-1 to TRBJ1-2; no firm D call. The germline V gene encodes CDR1 MGHRA and CDR2 YSYEKL. The V end lost 0 bases, the J end lost 7 bases, and 21 bases lay between the germline ends. The CDR3 consists of 17 residues. The CDR3 reads CASSQDPGTNPLGGYTF. Here the CDR3 DNA reads TGCGCCAGCAGCCAAGACCCGGGAACCAACCCTTTAGGTGGCTACACCTTC.

This chain connects TRBV6-5 to TRBJ1-2; TRBD1 matches at 7 bases. The germline V gene has CDR1 MNHEY and CDR2 SVGAGI. V shed 8 bases, J shed 8 bases, and the junction held 11 bases outside the gene matches. This CDR3 is built from 13 residues. As DNA, the CDR3 is TGTGCCAGCCAAATCCGACAGGGACAGGGCTACACCTTC. Its protein is CASQIRQGQGYTF.

DNA for the CDR3: TGTGCCAGCAGTGACGGCCCAAATCAGCCCCAGCATTTT. As protein: CASSDGPNQPQHF. The rearrangement joins TRBV6-1 to TRBJ1-5; D not resolved. The CDR3 runs 13 residues. Germline V lookup: CDR1 MNHNS, CDR2 SASEGT. V lost 3 bases and J 4 bases, leaving 7 bases between the germline ends.

The rearrangement uses TRBV5-1 and TRBJ2-3; 10 bases map to TRBD2. The CDR3 covers 16 residues. V was clipped by 5 bases and J by 6 bases; unmatched bases: 12. In germline, CDR1 is SGHRS, CDR2 YFSETQ. The CDR3 loop is CASSFTTSGTMDTQYF. Written as DNA, the CDR3 is TGCGCCAGCAGTTTTACCACTAGCGGGACGATGGATACGCAGTATTTT. Using reference TRBV5-1 and TRBJ2-3 for the parts outside the CDR3, the full variable domain is KAGVTQTPRYLIKTRGQQVTLSCSPISGHRSVSWYQQTPGQGLQFLFEYFSETQRNKGNFPGRFSGRQFSNSRSEMNVSTLELGDSALYLCASSFTTSGTMDTQYFGPGTRLTVL.

The rearrangement links TRBV5-1 to TRBJ2-7; D may be TRBD2 (6 bases). In germline, CDR1 is SGHRS, CDR2 YFSETQ. Trimming removed 4 bases at V and 3 bases at J, with 14 bases between. CDR3 length equals 14 residues. The CDR3 loop is CASSPEAGRYEQYF. The CDR3 nucleotides read TGCGCCAGCAGCCCAGAGGCGGGGCGCTACGAGCAGTACTTC.

The CDR3 bases are TGTGCCAGCAGAATTTTCGGACAGCCCAACACCGGGGAGCTGTTTTTT. Protein sequence: CASRIFGQPNTGELFF. The chain combines TRBV27 with TRBJ2-2; D might be TRBD1 (6 bases). The CDR3 runs to 16 residues. Trimming pared 6 bases from V and 2 bases from J, leaving 16 bases between. Germline CDR1 is MNHEY and CDR2 is SMNVEV (reference sequence).

The chain uses TRBV19 and TRBJ1-2; D is unresolved. V shed 6 bases and J shed 3 bases, with 20 bases lying between them. In germline, CDR1 is LNHDA, CDR2 SQIVND (reference sequence). The CDR3 has 16 amino acids. The CDR3 loop reads CASSPTPTTAHYGYTF. The CDR3 DNA is TGTGCCAGTAGCCCAACCCCGACTACGGCTCACTATGGCTACACCTTC. Full variable domain (missing parts from reference TRBV19 and TRBJ1-2): DGGITQSPKYLFRKEGQNVTLSCEQNLNHDAMYWYRQDPGQGLRLIYYSQIVNDFQKGDIAEGYSVSREKKESFPLTVTSAQKNPTAFYLCASSPTPTTAHYGYTFGSGTRLTVV.

The genes are TRBV6-5 and TRBJ2-7; 14 bases line up with TRBD2. The CDR3 covers 15 residues. Germline CDR1 reads MNHEY; CDR2 reads SVGAGI. V was pared by 4 bases and J by 5 bases, with 4 bases of the junction left unmatched. The CDR3 reads CASSWGLAGANEQYF. Here the CDR3 DNA reads TGTGCCAGCAGTTGGGGACTAGCGGGAGCCAACGAGCAGTACTTC.

The rearrangement links TRBV28 to TRBJ1-1; D may be TRBD1 (6 bases). The CDR3 length is 13 residues. Trimming removed 7 bases from V and 3 bases from J, with 12 bases in between. Germline V lookup: CDR1 MDHEN, CDR2 SYDVKM. The DNA of the CDR3 is TGTGCCAGCACCTGGGGGCGCGACACTGAAGCTTTCTTT. Translated, it gives CASTWGRDTEAFF.

This clone was counted once. The V call is TRBV28, the J call TRBJ2-7; TRBD1 agrees at 10 bases. V dropped 6 bases and J dropped 0; count of bases not matched to a gene: 5. The germline gives CDR1 MDHEN, CDR2 SYDVKM. The CDR3 length is 15 residues. Written as DNA, the CDR3 is TGTGCCAGCAGCTTTCGGGACAGGGGCTCCTACGAGCAGTACTTC. Residues: CASSFRDRGSYEQYF.

This sequence joins TRBV19 and TRBJ1-5; 9 nucleotides align to TRBD1. CDR3 length: 14 residues. V shed 3 bases and J 5 bases; nucleotides not matched to a gene: 2. Germline CDR1 is LNHDA and CDR2 is SQIVND (reference sequence). The CDR3 region has the DNA TGTGCCAGTAGTATGAACAGGGGGCATCAGCCCCAGCATTTT. Encoded protein: CASSMNRGHQPQHF.